This T cell receptor (beta chain) was documented in a study of blood T cells in healthy people across ages. Study results and limitations: Strongly correlated with naive T cell percentage was TCR beta diversity. Diversity figures derived from one million T cells were judged to underestimate the true value.

On this clonotype itself: Its antigen is still unknown.

The CDR3 has 12 residues. V shed 3 bases and J shed 6 bases, with 9 bases lying between them. The use of a sample-barcoded 5' primer and a J-beta primer mix characterized a second PCR of roughly 7 to 11 cycles. TCRdb analysed the 5' RACE reads with MiXCR anew, one entry per CDR3 protein. This sample carries 600,000 or so distinct CDR3 sequences, under 25% of them seen once, and the ten largest clones take 3% to 4.5%. The draw of peripheral blood yielded around 10 milliliters from each donor. Sequencing was done on a sample of blood. The clonotype comes from a man in his 70s in good health. The chain carries TRBV12-3 or TRBV12-4 and TRBJ2-7, with D perhaps TRBD1 (6 bases). The CDR3 is CASSLSGVEQYF. Written as DNA, the CDR3 is TGTGCCAGCAGTTTGTCAGGGGTCGAGCAGTACTTC.